The 30 T cell receptor beta chains below all came from one sample that was sequenced in a study of metastatic and nonmetastatic thyroid tumors. With MiXCR, TCRdb reprocessed the PCR reads. The sample lists approximately 35,000 clones, 33% occurring once. Prior to thyroid surgery, none of the patients had received any treatment. The sequenced sample consisted of tumor tissue. The receptors were sampled from a female donor with papillary thyroid cancer or a benign thyroid nodule (not recorded which). Some clones in this sample may be carry-over from other donors' samples.

This clone was seen a few times. This chain links TRBV28 with TRBJ2-1, with D hard to call. Per the germline V gene, CDR1 is MDHEN and CDR2 is SYDVKM. The CDR3 has 14 residues. The germline V and J ends were trimmed by 8 bases and 4 bases, with 15 bases remaining between them. The CDR3 sequence is CASLSSGHYNEQFF. CDR3 sequence (DNA): TGTGCCAGCCTTAGCTCCGGCCATTACAATGAGCAGTTCTTC. Variable domain in full (rest from reference TRBV28 and TRBJ2-1): DVKVTQSSRYLVKRTGEKVFLECVQDMDHENMFWYRQDPGLGLRLIYFSYDVKMKEKGDIPEGYSVSREKKERFSLILESASTNQTSMYLCASLSSGHYNEQFFGPGTRLTVL.

CDR3 region: CASSRGQSLYEQYF. The CDR3 nucleotides are TGCGCCAGCAGCCGGGGACAGTCACTCTACGAGCAGTACTTC. The chain has TRBV5-1 and TRBJ2-7; 7 bases line up with TRBD1. Looked up from germline, CDR1 is SGHRS and CDR2 is YFSETQ. The CDR3 loop spans 14 amino acids. The junction had 7 bases not matched to a gene; V was cut back by 4 bases and J by 3 bases.

The sample holds a few counts of this clone. The chain recombines TRBV12-3 or TRBV12-4 with TRBJ2-2; 7 bases match TRBD1. Unmatched junction bases numbered 6, after V lost 5 bases and J lost 6 bases. This CDR3 region has 14 residues. DNA for the CDR3: TGTGCCAGCAGTATAAACACAGGGGCCGGGGAGCTGTTTTTT. This sequence encodes CASSINTGAGELFF.

V gene TRBV12-3 or TRBV12-4 combines with J gene TRBJ2-7; 10 bases fit TRBD2. The CDR3 contains 14 residues. The V and J ends lost 5 bases and 3 bases, in that order; junction bases with no gene match: 4. The CDR3 loop is CASSPSGRVYEQYF. The CDR3 DNA reads TGTGCCAGCAGTCCTAGCGGGAGAGTCTACGAGCAGTACTTC.

This clone was counted between two and nine times. The chain joins TRBV10-2 to TRBJ2-5; a possible D gene is TRBD1 (5 bases). Deletions cut 0 bases from V and 7 bases from J, with 15 bases between. The germline CDR1 and CDR2 sequences are WSHSY and SAAADI. The CDR3 is 15 residues long. As DNA, the CDR3 is TGCGCCAGCAGTGAGTCCCGAGCGCGCCAGGGGACCCAGTACTTC. It specifies CASSESRARQGTQYF.

This clone was observed a few times. The chain couples TRBV12-3 or TRBV12-4 to TRBJ2-3; possible D gene TRBD1, 6 bases. V lost 7 bases and J lost 9, with 11 bases in between. The CDR3 sequence is 11 residues long. In DNA form, the CDR3 reads TGTGCCAGCAAATACAGGGACACGCAGTATTTT. The encoded protein is CASKYRDTQYF.

The V gene is TRBV20-1, the J gene TRBJ2-3; possible D gene TRBD2, 5 bases. V was trimmed by 0 bases and J by 6 bases, leaving 13 bases between them. The CDR3 is 14 residues long. Germline CDR1 is DFQATT and CDR2 is SNEGSKA (reference sequence). This CDR3 is CSARDRGGGDTQYF. CDR3 in DNA: TGCAGTGCTAGAGATCGGGGTGGCGGTGATACGCAGTATTTT.

This chain uses TRBV28 with TRBJ1-3, with TRBD1 matching over 7 bases. CDR1 and CDR2 (germline): MDHEN, SYDVKM. J lost 1 base, V lost 2 bases, and 2 bases had no gene match. The CDR3 runs 15 residues. The CDR3 reads CASSLGRGSGNTIYF. CDR3 bases: TGTGCCAGCAGTTTAGGCAGGGGGTCTGGAAACACCATATATTTT.

Concerning this clone itself: The CDR3 ends on some other residue instead of the conserved phenylalanine or tryptophan, so this is likely a read error. This chain connects TRBV4-3 to TRBJ1-2; D is undetermined. Trimming pared 0 bases from V and 4 bases from J, leaving 15 bases between. CDR3 length equals 16 residues. Germline assignment: CDR1 LGHNA and CDR2 YSLEER. The CDR3: CASSQDLRAASYGYTL. The CDR3 nucleotides read TGCGCCAGCAGCCAAGATCTTAGGGCGGCGAGCTATGGCTACACCCTC.

The chain is built from TRBV11-3 and TRBJ2-7, with D possibly TRBD2 on 5 matching bases. V was clipped by 0 bases and J by 5 bases, with 11 bases between them. In germline, CDR1 is SGHNT, CDR2 YENEEA. The CDR3 runs to 14 residues. The CDR3 DNA is TGTGCCAGCAGCTTAGATGGGAGTCTTAACGAGCAGTACTTC. This gives the protein CASSLDGSLNEQYF.

The chain employs TRBV6-1 and TRBJ1-6, with D perhaps TRBD1 (5 bases). The V gene lost 4 bases and the J gene lost 3 bases, with 7 bases spanning the gap. In germline, CDR1 is MNHNS, CDR2 SASEGT. This CDR3 region has 14 residues. CDR3 amino acids: CASSGQLYNSPLHF. CDR3 in DNA: TGTGCCAGCAGTGGACAGCTCTATAATTCACCCCTCCACTTT.

This rearrangement joins TRBV20-1 to TRBJ2-3; 10 bases are a match to TRBD2. V dropped 0 bases and J dropped 4; count of bases not matched to a gene: 7. Germline V gives CDR1 DFQATT, CDR2 SNEGSKA (reference sequence). The CDR3 sequence is 16 residues long. CDR3 residues: CSARDRLAGDSDTQYF. The CDR3 nucleotides are TGCAGTGCTAGAGATCGGCTAGCGGGAGACTCAGATACGCAGTATTTT.

This clone turned up a few times. This chain links TRBV2 with TRBJ2-3; TRBD2 matches 14 bases. The V gene's germline CDR1 is SNHLY and CDR2 FYNNEI. J gave up 5 bases and V 6 bases, and 7 bases lay outside the gene matches. The CDR3 loop spans 16 amino acids. This CDR3 reads CASRRLAGGLEDTQYF. The CDR3 DNA reads as TGTGCCAGCAGACGACTAGCGGGGGGGCTTGAAGATACGCAGTATTTT.

This clone showed up just a few times. The chain has TRBV19 and TRBJ2-2; a possible D gene is TRBD2 (5 bases). The CDR3 extends over 14 amino acids. Trimming stripped 3 bases from V and 0 bases from J, with 5 bases between. Germline CDR1 and CDR2: LNHDA and SQIVND (reference sequence). The CDR3 reads CASSISANTGELFF. The CDR3 nucleotides are TGTGCCAGTAGTATTAGCGCGAACACCGGGGAGCTGTTTTTT.

This rearrangement joins TRBV12-3 or TRBV12-4 to TRBJ2-1; D may be TRBD1 or TRBD2 (5 bases each). The CDR3 sequence is 15 residues long. Trimming pared 6 bases from V and 3 bases from J, leaving 15 bases between. The CDR3 loop is CASSHLGTDYNEQFF. The CDR3 nucleotides read TGTGCCAGCAGCCACCTCGGGACGGACTACAATGAGCAGTTCTTC.

The chain is built from TRBV27 and TRBJ2-1; 9 nucleotides align to TRBD1. In germline, CDR1 is MNHEY, CDR2 SMNVEV (reference sequence). CDR3 length: 17 amino acids. The junction had 8 bases not matched to a gene; V was cut back by 5 bases and J by 0 bases. The DNA for the CDR3 is TGTGCCAGCAGTACCTGGACAGGGGTGGGCTCCTACAATGAGCAGTTCTTC. Encoded protein: CASSTWTGVGSYNEQFF.

The chain employs TRBV5-1 and TRBJ1-1, with no clear D. V lost 2 bases and J lost 2, with 7 bases in between. Germline values: CDR1 SGHRS, CDR2 YFSETQ. The CDR3 covers 13 residues. The CDR3 region is CASSLQTNTEAFF. For the CDR3, the DNA is TGCGCCAGCAGCTTACAGACTAACACTGAAGCTTTCTTT.

There are a few counts of this clone. The V and J genes are TRBV6-6 and TRBJ1-1, with TRBD1 as a possible D gene (6 bases). Germline V gene data show CDR1 as MNHNY and CDR2 as SVGAGI (reference sequence). The V and J ends lost 4 bases and 2 bases respectively, with 11 bases between them. The CDR3 is 14 residues long. CDR3 nucleotide sequence: TGTGCCAGCAGTTCCCTCAGGGGTAACACTGAAGCTTTCTTT. Its protein is CASSSLRGNTEAFF.

The rearrangement uses TRBV5-1 and TRBJ2-2; no clear D. V was clipped by 2 bases and J by 6 bases, with 11 bases between them. The CDR3 sequence is 14 residues long. Germline lookup yields CDR1 SGHRS and CDR2 YFSETQ. CDR3 DNA: TGCGCCAGCAGCTTTTTACGGGTGTCCGGGGAGCTGTTTTTT. Protein: CASSFLRVSGELFF.

This clone occurred a few times. J is TRBJ1-5 and V is TRBV6-4; TRBD1 agrees at 7 bases. The V gene end was trimmed by 6 bases and the J gene end by 2 bases; junction bases not matched to a gene: 10. Looked up from germline, CDR1 is MRHNA and CDR2 is SNTAGT. The CDR3 is 16 amino acids. In nucleotides, the CDR3 is TGTGCCAGCAGCCCCAGGGGGGTCGTCGGCAATCAGCCCCAGCATTTT. Translated, it gives CASSPRGVVGNQPQHF.

This clone was observed a few times. The chain uses TRBV9 and TRBJ1-2; D is unclear. Trimming cost V 3 bases and J 0 bases, with 15 bases left between them. Germline V gives CDR1 SGDLS, CDR2 YYNGEE. This CDR3 is built from 16 residues. The CDR3 DNA reads as TGTGCCAGCAGCGCGGGATTGGTGAACCCTAACTATGGCTACACCTTC. Translating gives CASSAGLVNPNYGYTF.

This clone was picked up a small number of times. The CDR3 spells CASSAGTGHNSPLHF. The CDR3 coding sequence is TGTGCCAGCAGTGCCGGGACAGGGCATAATTCACCCCTCCACTTT. V is TRBV28 and J is TRBJ1-6, with 9 nucleotides matching TRBD1. Trimming took 5 bases from V and 5 from J; bases not matched to a gene: 4. CDR3 length equals 15 residues. Germline V CDR1 and CDR2: MDHEN, SYDVKM.

Concerning this clone itself: An end of the junction does not agree with germline; a read error may underlie this. This chain joins TRBV2 and TRBJ2-1; the match to TRBD2 covers 9 bases. The CDR3 sequence is 16 residues long. The germline gives CDR1 SNHLY, CDR2 FYNNEI. The CDR3 reads CASREVAGVIYNEQFF. CDR3 sequence (DNA): TGTGCCAGCCGTGAAGTAGCGGGAGTGATCTACAATGAGCAGTTCTTC. Filled out from reference TRBV2 and TRBJ2-1, the complete variable domain reads EPEVTQTPSHQVTQMGQEVILRCVPISNHLYFYWYRQILGQKVEFLVSFYNNEISEKSEIFDDQFSVERPDGSNFTLKIRSTKLEDSAMYFCASREVAGVIYNEQFFGPGTRLTVL.

The chain is built from TRBV13 and TRBJ1-5, with no clear D. The CDR3 length is 12 residues. With 3 bases removed from V and 2 bases from J, the gap between germline ends came to 2 bases. Germline V gene sequence: CDR1 PRHDT, CDR2 FYEKMQ (reference sequence). CDR3 region: CASSLGNQPQHF. For the CDR3, the DNA is TGTGCCAGCAGCTTGGGCAATCAGCCCCAGCATTTT.

The chain employs TRBV6-2 or TRBV6-3 and TRBJ2-7; a possible D gene is TRBD2 (5 bases). Trimming pared 2 bases from V and 3 bases from J, leaving 14 bases between. The CDR3 totals 15 residues. Looked up from germline, CDR1 is MNHEY and CDR2 is SVGEGT. The CDR3: CASSYEEGNYYEQYF. CDR3 coding DNA: TGTGCCAGCAGTTACGAAGAGGGAAACTACTACGAGCAGTACTTC.

The chain carries TRBV5-1 and TRBJ2-3, with TRBD2 identical over 13 bases. Trimming cost V 2 bases and J 6 bases; bases outside gene matches: 3. The CDR3 loop spans 15 amino acids. CDR1 and CDR2 from the germline V gene are SGHRS and YFSETQ. CDR3 nucleotides: TGCGCCAGCAGCTTAGGGACTAGCGGGATGGATACGCAGTATTTT. Translated, it gives CASSLGTSGMDTQYF.

The chain uses TRBV7-8 and TRBJ2-1, with TRBD2 identical over 7 bases. Trimming cost V 3 bases and J 7 bases; bases outside gene matches: 9. Germline lookup yields CDR1 SGHVS and CDR2 FQNEAQ. This CDR3 is 15 amino acids long. For the CDR3, the DNA is TGTGCCAGCAGCTTCAGGACTAGTATGGGGAATGAGCAGTTCTTC. It translates to CASSFRTSMGNEQFF.

The chain uses TRBV6-1 and TRBJ2-1; 9 positions agree with TRBD2. The CDR3 loop spans 15 amino acids. The V and J ends lost 2 bases and 4 bases, in that order; junction bases with no gene match: 3. Germline lookup yields CDR1 MNHNS and CDR2 SASEGT. The CDR3 loop reads CASSELAGPYNEQFF. The CDR3 region has the DNA TGTGCCAGCAGTGAACTAGCGGGACCATACAATGAGCAGTTCTTC.

The chain employs TRBV6-5 and TRBJ2-7; D is ambiguous. The CDR3 has 12 residues. Germline assignment: CDR1 MNHEY and CDR2 SVGAGI. Trimming removed 2 bases at V and 6 bases at J, with 8 bases between. The CDR3 DNA reads TGTGCCAGCAGTTACAGGGTAGGCGAGCAGTACTTC. Protein: CASSYRVGEQYF.

This clone was observed a few times. V and J are TRBV6-2 or TRBV6-3 and TRBJ2-7, with D hard to call. Germline CDR1 MNHEY, CDR2 SVGEGT. The CDR3 has 15 residues. V was trimmed by 6 bases and J by 5 bases, leaving 20 bases between them. In nucleotides, the CDR3 is TGTGCCAGCAGCCATACATCCTCCCCTTGGGACGAGCAGTACTTC. It codes for CASSHTSSPWDEQYF.